This T cell receptor (beta chain) was documented in a study of cytomegalovirus exposure and HLA in healthy donors. From germline, CDR1 is MNHNS and CDR2 SASEGT. CDR3 size: 18 residues. V lost 2 bases, J lost 3 bases, and 8 bases stayed unmatched. 13 Jbeta primers and 60 Vbeta primers were used for the PCR. TCRdb keeps only in-frame clones here, not all; method: immunoSEQ multiplex PCR. The table has 120,000 to 150,000 clones, 50% to 75% seen once. This sequence joins TRBV6-1 and TRBJ2-1; 12 bases map to TRBD2. The sequence derives from a woman aged 30 to 39 in good health and CMV-seropositive. The sequenced material came from PBMCs. As DNA, the CDR3 is TGTGCCAGCAGTGAAATCCCCCAACTAGCGGGAGGCTACAATGAGCAGTTCTTC. Its translation is CASSEIPQLAGGYNEQFF.